The entry that follows covers one TCR beta chain sequence. Method: immunoSEQ multiplex PCR; TCRdb's copy keeps in-frame clones and lacks some. The sample gives a few hundred thousand clones, more than 90% of which show up once; 15% to 20% is in the top ten. The data stem from a study of blood T cell repertoires in COVID-19. CDR1 and CDR2 from the germline V gene are SGDLS and YYNGEE. V was pared by 2 bases and J by 0 bases, with 6 bases between. The CDR3 has 14 residues. This sequence joins TRBV9 and TRBJ1-3; D is uncertain. This TCR was sampled from a woman younger than 45 who had recovered from COVID-19. The sample comprised PBMCs or T cells enriched from blood (not recorded which). The CDR3: CASSVASSGNTIYF. The CDR3 coding sequence is TGTGCCAGCAGCGTGGCCAGCTCTGGAAACACCATATATTTT.